Following are 7 T cell receptor beta chains from one sample sequenced in a study of blood T cells in healthy people across ages. Sample-barcoded 5' priming and a J-beta primer mix drove a second PCR of 7 to 11 cycles. TCRdb recomputed calls from the 5' RACE reads with MiXCR, one row per CDR3 protein. This sample carries about 1 million distinct CDR3 sequences, more than 35% of them seen once, and the ten largest clones take 18%. The source material was blood. All receptors come from a woman aged 55-69 years in good health.

This clonotype showed up just a few times. J is TRBJ2-7 and V is TRBV20-1; D is possibly TRBD2 (6 bases). The CDR3 has 14 residues. With 2 bases removed from V and 6 bases from J, the gap between germline ends came to 17 bases. CDR1 is DFQATT, CDR2 SNEGSKA, per germline (reference sequence). Here the CDR3 reads CSARSGGNPFEQYF. The CDR3 bases are TGCAGTGCTAGATCTGGCGGGAACCCCTTCGAGCAGTACTTC.

This clonotype was counted a few times. This sequence joins TRBV6-5 and TRBJ2-7; maybe TRBD1 (6 bases). The CDR3 covers 14 residues. V shed 6 bases and J shed 2 bases, with 14 bases lying between them. Germline V gene data show CDR1 as MNHEY and CDR2 as SVGAGI. The DNA of the CDR3 is TGTGCCAGCAGAGGACAGTCCACCGCCTACGAGCAGTACTTC. Protein: CASRGQSTAYEQYF.

This clonotype was counted between two and nine times. The chain carries TRBV5-1 and TRBJ1-1, with 11 bases lining up with TRBD1. The CDR3 totals 14 residues. CDR1 is SGHRS and CDR2 is YFSETQ in the germline V gene. V lost 6 bases to trimming and J lost 5 bases; unmatched junction nucleotides: 6. The CDR3 coding sequence is TGCGCCAGCACACCGGGACAGGGGGGGACTGAAGCTTTCTTT. Its translation is CASTPGQGGTEAFF.

V is TRBV29-1 and J is TRBJ1-1, with D hard to call. Trimming shortened V by 7 bases and J by 3 bases, and 9 bases separated the two germline ends. CDR1 is SQVTM, CDR2 ANQGSEA, per germline. The CDR3 loop spans 11 amino acids. This chain's CDR3 is CSACLYTEAFF. CDR3 coding DNA: TGCAGCGCCTGCCTTTACACTGAAGCTTTCTTT.

The genes are TRBV6-1 and TRBJ2-1, with D perhaps TRBD1 (8 bases). The CDR3 runs to 15 residues. From germline, CDR1 is MNHNS and CDR2 SASEGT. V was trimmed by 5 bases and J by 2 bases, leaving 13 bases between them. The CDR3 loop reads CASSLQGGPYNEQFF. The DNA for the CDR3 is TGTGCCAGCAGTTTACAGGGGGGGCCCTACAATGAGCAGTTCTTC.

The V and J genes are TRBV15 and TRBJ2-3; D is unresolved. The CDR3 runs to 15 residues. The V gene lost 1 base and the J gene lost 4 bases, with 12 bases spanning the gap. CDR1 LNHNV and CDR2 YYDKDF come from the germline V gene (reference sequence). The CDR3 region is CATSRAKGGADTQYF. CDR3 in DNA: TGTGCCACCAGCAGAGCGAAGGGCGGCGCAGATACGCAGTATTTT. Combining the CDR3 with reference TRBV15 and TRBJ2-3 gives the whole variable domain DAMVIQNPRYQVTQFGKPVTLSCSQTLNHNVMYWYQQKSSQAPKLLFHYYDKDFNNEADTPDNFQSRRPNTSFCFLDIRSPGLGDTAMYLCATSRAKGGADTQYFGPGTRLTVL.

This clonotype has only a few counts. The chain carries TRBV10-2 and TRBJ2-7, with TRBD2 matching over 8 bases. Trimming took 7 bases from V and 5 from J; bases not matched to a gene: 10. Germline CDR1 WSHSY, CDR2 SAAADI. The CDR3 totals 14 residues. CDR3 in amino acids: CASNRAGAVNEQYF. Here the CDR3 DNA reads TGCGCCAGCAACCGAGCGGGAGCGGTAAACGAGCAGTACTTC.